Following are 7 T cell receptor beta chains from one sample sequenced in a study of blood T cell repertoires in COVID-19. Assay used: immunoSEQ multiplex PCR; TCRdb lists only in-frame clones, some missing. Of just over 250,000 clones in the sample, approximately 88% were seen once. Sequenced sample: peripheral blood. The origin of the receptors is an older woman with COVID-19, enrolled during active disease.

The CDR3 bases are TGCGCCAGCAGCTTGAGTACCGCAGGGGGCCAAGAGACCCAGTACTTC. Translated: CASSLSTAGGQETQYF. The chain employs TRBV5-1 and TRBJ2-5, with 7 bases fitting TRBD1. Germline values: CDR1 SGHRS, CDR2 YFSETQ. Trimming took 1 base from V and 1 from J; bases not matched to a gene: 7. The length of the CDR3 is 16 residues.

The V gene is TRBV11-2, the J gene TRBJ2-3; 7 bases fit TRBD2. Germline-derived CDR1 and CDR2 are SGHAT and FQNNGV. Trimming cost V 6 bases and J 3 bases; bases outside gene matches: 12. The CDR3 contains 16 residues. The CDR3 sequence: CASSLIVAGGTDTQYF. The CDR3 DNA reads TGTGCCAGCAGTCTAATTGTAGCGGGCGGAACAGATACGCAGTATTTT.

The V gene is TRBV6-1, the J gene TRBJ2-1, with D possibly TRBD2 on 5 matching bases. With 4 bases removed from V and 0 bases from J, the gap between germline ends came to 13 bases. The CDR3 has 16 amino acids. Looked up from germline, CDR1 is MNHNS and CDR2 is SASEGT. The CDR3 coding sequence is TGTGCCAGCAGTGGGACTGTTATCTCCTCCTACAATGAGCAGTTCTTC. Encoded protein: CASSGTVISSYNEQFF.

The chain couples TRBV19 to TRBJ1-5; 9 bases fit TRBD1. The CDR3 consists of 18 residues. With V trimmed by 1 base and J by 2 bases, 9 bases remained unmatched. Per the germline V gene, CDR1 is LNHDA and CDR2 is SQIVND (reference sequence). The CDR3 bases are TGTGCCAGTAGTATAGGACACAGGGGGCTTTTAGGCAATCAGCCCCAGCATTTT. Amino acids: CASSIGHRGLLGNQPQHF.

The chain links TRBV10-3 to TRBJ2-5; no clear D gene. The CDR3 has 12 residues. The V gene lost 4 bases and the J gene lost 2 bases, with 5 bases spanning the gap. The V gene's germline CDR1 is ENHRY and CDR2 SYGVKD. The chain's CDR3 is CAISVSQETQYF. CDR3 sequence (DNA): TGTGCCATCAGTGTATCTCAAGAGACCCAGTACTTC.

The chain uses TRBV4-3 and TRBJ2-7, with 11 bases aligning to TRBD2. This CDR3 region has 20 residues. J was trimmed by 5 bases and V by 0 bases; bases with no gene match: 18. Germline CDR1 and CDR2: LGHNA and YSLEER. DNA of the CDR3: TGCGCCAGCAGCCAAGAAGGAGTGGGTAGCGGGAGGGCCCTGGAAAACGAGCAGTACTTC. Translation gives CASSQEGVGSGRALENEQYF.

This clone came up once. The chain couples TRBV24-1 to TRBJ2-3, with 8 bases fitting TRBD1. Trimming cost V 10 bases and J 3 bases; bases outside gene matches: 5. The germline CDR1 and CDR2 sequences are KGHDR and SFDVKD. This CDR3 is 13 amino acids long. The CDR3 sequence: CATSQGATDTQYF. The CDR3 DNA reads as TGTGCCACATCCCAGGGGGCTACAGATACGCAGTATTTT.